This is a list of T cell receptor beta chains from one sample in a study of cytotoxic CD8 clonotypes in ibrutinib-treated CLL. Data came from immunoSEQ multiplex PCR; TCRdb stores just in-frame clones and leaves some out. The top ten hold 7.5% to 9% of the sample, which has under 150,000 clones, approximately 80% seen once. The source was PBMCs, collected after 36 months of ibrutinib treatment. These receptors all stem from a human donor with chronic lymphocytic leukemia. CDR3s include the opening cysteine and the closing phenylalanine or tryptophan. The order of the fields is D gene, J gene, V gene, clone size, CDR3 DNA, CDR3 protein. A D gene is named only where the DNA matches it firmly. Clone size is shown for a subset of rows, as once, few, many or a class of expanded clone.

>TRBD1|TRBJ1-1|TRBV2|.
TGTGCCAGCAGTGAAGCGCTCAGTCCCGGGACAGGGTCGAACACTGAAGCTTTCTTT
CASSEALSPGTGSNTEAFF
>TRBD2|TRBJ2-3|TRBV29-1|.
TGCAGCGTTGCGAGCGGGGGGGCAGATACGCAGTATTTT
CSVASGGADTQYF
>TRBD1|TRBJ1-5|TRBV23-1|once
TGCGCCAGCAGTCAATCGAAGGAGGGGGCGTTGGGGCAGCCCCAGCATTTT
CASSQSKEGALGQPQHF
>.|TRBJ2-7|TRBV30|.
TGTGCCTGGACTGACTCCTACGAGCAGTACTTC
CAWTDSYEQYF
>.|TRBJ1-3|TRBV5-1|once
TGCGCCAGCAGCTTGGGGGCAGGTCAGGGCACCATATATTTT
CASSLGAGQGTIYF
>TRBD1|TRBJ1-4|TRBV6-5|.
TGTGCCAGCAGTTCGGGACAGGAGATTGAAAAACTGTTTTTT
CASSSGQEIEKLFF
>TRBD1|TRBJ1-4|TRBV5-1|.
TGCGCCAGCAGTAAAGGGACAGGGGGAAAACTGTTTTTT
CASSKGTGGKLFF
>.|TRBJ2-3|TRBV25-1|.
TGTGCCAGCAGTGCCTGGGCGGGACCTAGCACAGATACGCAGTATTTT
CASSAWAGPSTDTQYF
>.|TRBJ2-6|TRBV27|.
TGTGCCAGCAGTTATGTGGCAGGGGCCCCTGGGGCCAACGTCCTGACTTTC
CASSYVAGAPGANVLTF
>.|TRBJ1-6|TRBV5-5|.
TGTGCCAGCAGCGTACACCGGAGCTCCTATAATTCACCCCTCCACTTT
CASSVHRSSYNSPLHF